This T cell receptor beta chain was obtained from a study of blood T cell repertoires in COVID-19. Per the authors' pipeline: Estimated nucleated cell counts came from reference gene primer amplification. Repertoires were generated with immunoSEQ multiplex PCR, while TCRdb's copy carries only in-frame clones and drops some. That table furnishes V, J and clone size, whereas the DNA furnished D and trimming. The sample consists of 45,000 to 55,000 clones, around 87% of them appearing once. The CDR3 is 15 residues long. The germline gives CDR1 SEHNR, CDR2 FQNEAQ (reference sequence). Trimming left V 5 bases short and J 7 bases short, with 17 bases between.

Sequencing used peripheral blood. The chain combines TRBV7-9 with TRBJ1-4, with D perhaps TRBD1 (6 bases). This TCR derives from a man aged 45 to 65 with active COVID-19. The CDR3 DNA is TGTGCCAGCAGCCCCGGGATAACAGGGTTTGAAAAACTGTTTTTT. It translates to CASSPGITGFEKLFF. The full variable domain, in which reference TRBV7-9 and TRBJ1-4 provide the parts outside the CDR3, is DTGVSQNPRHKITKRGQNVTFRCDPISEHNRLYWYRQTLGQGPEFLTYFQNEAQLEKSRLLSDRFSAERPKGSFSTLEIQRTEQGDSAMYLCASSPGITGFEKLFFGSGTQLSVL.